This T cell receptor (beta chain) was profiled in a study of cytomegalovirus exposure and HLA in healthy donors. Notes on the study in general: What a later analysis showed was that several of the most significant clusters appeared linked to common viral pathogens.

Germline CDR1 SGHNT, CDR2 YYREEE (reference sequence). This CDR3 has 15 residues. Trimming pared 5 bases from V and 0 bases from J, leaving 12 bases between. The PCR used 60 Vbeta and 13 Jbeta primers. The table came from immunoSEQ multiplex PCR; TCRdb's copy has only in-frame clones and leaves some out. The sample has about 120,000 clones, 81% seen once. A remark on this clone: Its target is unknown.

This clonotype was sampled from a woman aged 25 to 39 in good health and CMV-seronegative. The chain uses TRBV5-4 and TRBJ2-1, with a possible D match to TRBD2 (5 bases). The sample taken for sequencing was PBMCs. CDR3 DNA: TGTGCCAGCAGTAGACCGGGAAGCTCCTACAATGAGCAGTTCTTC. This sequence encodes CASSRPGSSYNEQFF.